The clone carrying this T cell receptor (beta chain) was counted a few times. This record belongs to a study of T-cell reconstitution after alpha-beta-depleted transplantation in children. In germline, CDR1 is SEHNR, CDR2 FQNEAQ (reference sequence). The germline V and J ends were trimmed by 3 bases and 3 bases, with 11 bases remaining between them. The CDR3 is 14 amino acids. Molecular barcoding with unique molecular identifiers was used for the TCRbeta library. TCRdb reanalysed the PCR reads using MiXCR and keeps one entry per CDR3 protein. This sample carries some 550,000 distinct CDR3 sequences, about 18% of them seen once, and the ten largest clones take over 3%.

The sample in question was PBMCs from the stem cell graft donor, obtained from the stem cell graft. This chain uses TRBV7-9 with TRBJ2-5; weak D call: TRBD2 (6 bases). This receptor was taken from a human donor who donated a stem cell graft to a child with acute lymphoblastic leukemia. Here the CDR3 reads CASSFLALEETQYF. The DNA of the CDR3 is TGTGCCAGCAGCTTTCTAGCGCTAGAAGAGACCCAGTACTTC.